These 8 T cell receptor beta chains were sequenced from one sample in a study of blood T cells in healthy people across ages (dated by TCRdb to 2013 to 2016). The library was prepared using 5' RACE. The sample was run on an Illumina HiSeq 2500. A second PCR of roughly 6 to 12 cycles was run with a J-beta primer mix and a sample-barcoded 5' primer. TCRdb reanalyzed the raw reads on its own, using fastp at Q25 for trimming and MiXCR for clone calling, and kept in-frame beta chains. Identical CDR3 proteins give one entry, which carries the most common genes and DNA. This sample has 1,300,000 or so distinct CDR3 sequences in its table, and almost 60% of those were observed once. Roughly 7% of the sample rests with the top ten. The specimen sequenced was blood. All receptors come from a man younger than 35 in good health.

The chain links TRBV25-1 to TRBJ2-5, with 9 nucleotides matching TRBD2. The end of the DNA fits TRBJ2-7 better, so the J call may be wrong. CDR3 size: 16 residues. Germline CDR1 MGHDK, CDR2 SYGVNS. CDR3 loop: CASSEWGKGAGGEQYF. CDR3 nucleotide sequence: TGTGCCAGCAGTGAATGGGGAAAAGGAGCGGGGGGCGAGCAGTACTTC.

This chain connects TRBV11-1 to TRBJ2-1, with TRBD2 matching 10 bases. The V gene end was trimmed by 4 bases and the J gene end by 0 bases; junction bases not matched to a gene: 9. The CDR3 totals 18 residues. Germline V gene data show CDR1 as SGHAT and CDR2 as FQDESV (reference sequence). The CDR3 DNA sequence: TGTGCCAGCAGCTCGACTAGCGGGTTTACCTACTCCTACAATGAGCAGTTCTTC. Its protein product is CASSSTSGFTYSYNEQFF.

The V and J genes are TRBV5-5 and TRBJ2-3, with D unresolved. From germline, CDR1 is SGHKS and CDR2 YYEKEE (reference sequence). V was cut by 5 bases and J by 5 bases, with 9 bases left in between. This CDR3 has 12 amino acids. This CDR3 is CASSFRRDTQYF. In DNA, the CDR3 is TGTGCCAGCAGTTTCCGCCGAGATACGCAGTATTTT.

A single count supports this clonotype. J is TRBJ1-2 and V is TRBV6-5, with D unclear. Per the germline V gene, CDR1 is MNHEY and CDR2 is SVGAGI. CDR3 length: 12 residues. V was pared by 2 bases and J by 7 bases, with 8 bases between. The CDR3 is CASSYGPAGYTF. As DNA, the CDR3 is TGTGCCAGCAGTTACGGGCCAGCTGGCTACACCTTC.

This chain joins TRBV5-1 and TRBJ2-7, with 8 bases that match TRBD2. Germline CDR1 reads SGHRS; CDR2 reads YFSETQ. The CDR3 totals 16 residues. J was trimmed by 0 bases and V by 4 bases; bases with no gene match: 9. The CDR3 loop is CASSTRTSGLSYEQYF. CDR3 sequence (DNA): TGCGCCAGCAGCACGCGTACTAGCGGCCTCTCCTACGAGCAGTACTTC.

This clonotype has only one observation. This rearrangement joins TRBV4-1 to TRBJ1-6, with D perhaps matching TRBD1 (5 bases). Looked up from germline, CDR1 is MGHRA and CDR2 is YSYEKL. Trimming pared 2 bases from V and 9 bases from J, leaving 11 bases between. The CDR3 covers 14 residues. The DNA for the CDR3 is TGCGCCAGCAGCCAAACCCGGGACGGTTCACCCCTCCACTTT. As protein: CASSQTRDGSPLHF.

The chain uses TRBV20-1 and TRBJ2-7; TRBD2 agrees at 10 bases. Germline lookup yields CDR1 DFQATT and CDR2 SNEGSKA (reference sequence). This CDR3 has 14 residues. V was pared by 5 bases and J by 5 bases, with 9 bases of the junction left unmatched. In nucleotides, the CDR3 is TGCAGTGCTCAGCGGGGGGGCACGGGCGACGAGCAGTACTTC. Encoded protein: CSAQRGGTGDEQYF.

V is TRBV7-9 and J is TRBJ1-5; no firm D call. V dropped 5 bases and J dropped 0 bases, with 11 bases sitting between them. Germline CDR1 reads SEHNR; CDR2 reads FQNEAQ (reference sequence). CDR3 length equals 15 residues. The CDR3: CASSKHGGSNQPQHF. The CDR3 DNA reads TGTGCCAGCAGCAAGCACGGAGGTAGCAATCAGCCCCAGCATTTT. Complete variable domain (other parts from reference TRBV7-9 and TRBJ1-5): DTGVSQNPRHKITKRGQNVTFRCDPISEHNRLYWYRQTLGQGPEFLTYFQNEAQLEKSRLLSDRFSAERPKGSFSTLEIQRTEQGDSAMYLCASSKHGGSNQPQHFGDGTRLSIL.